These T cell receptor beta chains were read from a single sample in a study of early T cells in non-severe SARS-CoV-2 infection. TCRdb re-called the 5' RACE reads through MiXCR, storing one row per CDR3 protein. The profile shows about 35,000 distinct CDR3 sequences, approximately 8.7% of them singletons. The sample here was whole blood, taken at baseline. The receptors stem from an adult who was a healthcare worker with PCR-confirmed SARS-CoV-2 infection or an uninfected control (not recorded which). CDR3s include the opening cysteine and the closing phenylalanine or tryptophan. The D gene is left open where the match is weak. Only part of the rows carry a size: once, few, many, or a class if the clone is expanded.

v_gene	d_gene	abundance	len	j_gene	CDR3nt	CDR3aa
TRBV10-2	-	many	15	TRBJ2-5	TGCGCCAGCAGTGAGTCGAGTTCGGCCCACTTCCCCCAGTACTTC	CASSESSSAHFPQYF
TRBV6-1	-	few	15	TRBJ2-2	TGTGCCAGCAGTGATGGGACCACCTACACCGGGGAGCTGTTTTTT	CASSDGTTYTGELFF
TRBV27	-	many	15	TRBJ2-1	TGTGCCAGCAGAAATTCGGGGAGCTCCTACAATGAGCAGTTCTTC	CASRNSGSSYNEQFF
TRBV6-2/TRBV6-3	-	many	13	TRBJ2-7	TGTGCCAGCAGTTACTCGACAGTCTACGAGCAGTACTTC	CASSYSTVYEQYF
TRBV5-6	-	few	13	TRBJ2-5	TGTGCCAGCAGCCTCCGAAACGGGGAGACCCAGTACTTC	CASSLRNGETQYF
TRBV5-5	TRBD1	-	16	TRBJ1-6	TGTGCCAGCAGCTCCGTCGGCGGGACAGGGAATTCACCCCTCCACTTT	CASSSVGGTGNSPLHF
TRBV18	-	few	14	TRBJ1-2	TGTGCCAGCTCACCAGAACCTACCGGGGGAGGCTACACCTTC	CASSPEPTGGGYTF
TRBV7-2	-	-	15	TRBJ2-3	TGTGCCAGCAGCTTAGCGGGCGACAGCACAGATACGCAGTATTTT	CASSLAGDSTDTQYF
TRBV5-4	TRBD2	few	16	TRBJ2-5	TGTGCCAGCAGCTTGACTAGCGGGGGGCTGTTGGAGACCCAGTACTTC	CASSLTSGGLLETQYF
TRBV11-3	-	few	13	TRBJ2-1	TGTGCCAGCAGCGCGACAGAGACCAATGAGCAGTTCTTC	CASSATETNEQFF
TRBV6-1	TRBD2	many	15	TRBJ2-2	TGTGCCAGCAGTGAAGTCGGACTAGAAAACGGGGAGCTGTTTTTT	CASSEVGLENGELFF
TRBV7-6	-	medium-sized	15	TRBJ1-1	TGTGCCAGCAGCTTACCAACAGGGATGGCCACTGAAGCTTTCTTT	CASSLPTGMATEAFF
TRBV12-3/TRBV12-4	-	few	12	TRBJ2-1	TGTGCCAGCAGCCGGACATACAATGAGCAGTTCTTC	CASSRTYNEQFF
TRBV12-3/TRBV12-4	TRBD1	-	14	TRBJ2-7	TGTGCCAGCAGCCTCGGGGGACAGGCTTACGAGCAGTACTTC	CASSLGGQAYEQYF
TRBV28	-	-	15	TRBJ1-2	TGTGCCAGCAGTTTCGTTGGGAGCGGGTACTATGGCTACACCTTC	CASSFVGSGYYGYTF
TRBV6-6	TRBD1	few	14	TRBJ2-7	TGTGCCAGCAGTTACCGGGACAGGGTCTACGAGCAGTACTTC	CASSYRDRVYEQYF
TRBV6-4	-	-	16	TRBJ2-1	TGTGCCAGCAGCCTACTTCCCTTGGGGGCGAGGGATGAGCAGTTCTTC	CASSLLPLGARDEQFF
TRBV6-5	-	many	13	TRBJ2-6	TGTGCCAGTCAGAGCTCTGGGGCCAACGTCCTGACTTTC	CASQSSGANVLTF
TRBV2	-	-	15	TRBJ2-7	TGTGCCAGCAGTTACCAGGGACGACTCTCCTACGAGCAGTACTTC	CASSYQGRLSYEQYF
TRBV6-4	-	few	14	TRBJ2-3	TGTGCCACCAAGCCCGGGGGCCCGGCAGATACGCAGTATTTT	CATKPGGPADTQYF
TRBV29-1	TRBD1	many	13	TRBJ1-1	TGCAGCGGATACAGGGGAACGAACACTGAAGCTTTCTTT	CSGYRGTNTEAFF
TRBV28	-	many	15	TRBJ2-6	TGTGCCAGCAGTTCCCTTCTCCCCGGGGCCAACGTCCTGACTTTC	CASSSLLPGANVLTF
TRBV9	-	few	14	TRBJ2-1	TGTGCCAGCAGCGTAGAAGTCAGGGCGAATGAGCAGTTCTTC	CASSVEVRANEQFF
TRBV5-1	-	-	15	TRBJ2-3	TGCGCCAGCAGCTTGATGTCCACGAGCACAGATACGCAGTATTTT	CASSLMSTSTDTQYF
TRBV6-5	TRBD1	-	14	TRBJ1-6	TGTGCCAGCAGACGGGACAGGGCTAATTCACCCCTCCACTTT	CASRRDRANSPLHF
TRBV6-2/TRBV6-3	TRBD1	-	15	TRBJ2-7	TGTGCCAGCAGTTACTCAGGGGGCGGCTCCTACGAGCAGTACTTC	CASSYSGGGSYEQYF
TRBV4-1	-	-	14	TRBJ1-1	TGCGCCAGCAGCCAAGATGGGGGGGCGACTGAAGCTTTCTTT	CASSQDGGATEAFF
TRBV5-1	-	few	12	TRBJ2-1	TGCGCCAGCGGGCGGGACTACAATGAGCAGTTCTTC	CASGRDYNEQFF
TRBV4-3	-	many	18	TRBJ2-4	TGCGCCAGCAGCCAATCTAGGGGAGACCAGCTAGCCAAAAACATTCAGTACTTC	CASSQSRGDQLAKNIQYF
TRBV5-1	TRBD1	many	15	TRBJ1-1	TGCGCCAGCAGCTGGCTAGGACAGGGAGACACTGAAGCTTTCTTT	CASSWLGQGDTEAFF
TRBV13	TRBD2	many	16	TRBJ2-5	TGTGCCAGCAGCTTTGGGACTAGCGGGGACCAAGAGACCCAGTACTTC	CASSFGTSGDQETQYF
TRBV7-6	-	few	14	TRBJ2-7	TGTGCCAGCAGCATGTTGGGAGTCTCCTACGAGCAGTACTTC	CASSMLGVSYEQYF
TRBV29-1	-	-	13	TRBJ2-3	TGCAGCGTTGAGGGCGGGGGCACAGATACGCAGTATTTT	CSVEGGGTDTQYF
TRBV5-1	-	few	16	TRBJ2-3	TGCGCCAGCAGCTCGGACGGGAGTCTTCCCACAGATACGCAGTATTTT	CASSSDGSLPTDTQYF
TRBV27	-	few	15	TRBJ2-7	TGTGCCAGCAGGGCCTACAGGGAATTGGTTTACGAGCAGTACTTC	CASRAYRELVYEQYF
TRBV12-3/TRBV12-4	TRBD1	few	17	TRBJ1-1	TGTGCCAGCAGCCCAGGACAGGGAACCCCCTGGGACACTGAAGCTTTCTTT	CASSPGQGTPWDTEAFF
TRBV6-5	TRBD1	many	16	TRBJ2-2	TGTGCCAGCAGTTACTATGGGACAGGACCAACCGGGGAGCTGTTTTTT	CASSYYGTGPTGELFF
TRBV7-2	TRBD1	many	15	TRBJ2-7	TGTGCCAGCAGCCCGGGACAGGGGGCAACCTACGAGCAGTACTTC	CASSPGQGATYEQYF
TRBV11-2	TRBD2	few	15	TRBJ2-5	TGTGCCAGCAGCTTAATAGCGGGGGGGACGGAGACCCAGTACTTC	CASSLIAGGTETQYF
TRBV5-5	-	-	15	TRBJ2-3	TGTGCCAGCAGCCAAGGGTGGTGGGGCACAGATACGCAGTATTTT	CASSQGWWGTDTQYF
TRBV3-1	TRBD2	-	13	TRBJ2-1	TGTGCCAGCAGTACCGCGGGGGGGGATGAGCAGTTCTTC	CASSTAGGDEQFF
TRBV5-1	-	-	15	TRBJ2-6	TGCGCCAGCAGCTCTCGGAGCTCTGGGGCCAACGTCCTGACTTTC	CASSSRSSGANVLTF
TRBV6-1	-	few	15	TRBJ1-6	TGTGCCAGCAGTGAAAGGCAGGGAATGATTTCACCCCTCCACTTT	CASSERQGMISPLHF
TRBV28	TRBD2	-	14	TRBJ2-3	TGTGCCACCGGAGATAGCGGGGAGGCAGATACGCAGTATTTT	CATGDSGEADTQYF
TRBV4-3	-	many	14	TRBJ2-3	TGCGCCAGCAGCCAACTTGACAGCCCAGATACGCAGTATTTT	CASSQLDSPDTQYF
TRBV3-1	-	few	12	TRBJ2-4	TGTGCCAGCTCCCGGTGGGGGGACATTCAGTACTTC	CASSRWGDIQYF
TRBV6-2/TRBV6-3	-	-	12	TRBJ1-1	TGTGCCAGCAGTTACTCGAAACAAGAAACTTTCTTT	CASSYSKQETFF
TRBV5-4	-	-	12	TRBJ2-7	TGTGCCAGCAGCTTGGAGGTGGGCGAGCAGTACTTC	CASSLEVGEQYF
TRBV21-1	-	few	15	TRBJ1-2	TGTGCCAGCAGCCCAAATGGGGAGTCTGCCGTGAGCTACACCTTC	CASSPNGESAVSYTF
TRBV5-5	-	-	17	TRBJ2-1	TGTGCCAGCAGCTTGCTGGCAGGGCAAAACTCCTACAATGAGCAGTTCTTC	CASSLLAGQNSYNEQFF
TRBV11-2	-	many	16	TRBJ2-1	TGTGCCAGCACCAAAGGGGGGGCCAACCCCTACAATGAGCAGTTCTTC	CASTKGGANPYNEQFF
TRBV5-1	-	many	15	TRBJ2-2	TGCGCCAGCAGCTTGGATGCCTCGCGCACCGGGGAGCTGTTTTTT	CASSLDASRTGELFF
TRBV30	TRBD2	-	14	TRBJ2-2	TGTGCCTGGAGTAAAAGCGGGAGCACCGGGGAGCTGTTTTTT	CAWSKSGSTGELFF
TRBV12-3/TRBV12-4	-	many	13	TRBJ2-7	TGTGCCAGCGCCAGGGGGGAAATGTACGAGCAGTACTTC	CASARGEMYEQYF
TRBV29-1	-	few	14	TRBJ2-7	TGCAGCGCTCTCCCGTACACCTACTCCTACGAGCAGTACTTC	CSALPYTYSYEQYF
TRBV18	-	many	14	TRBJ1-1	TGTGCCAGCTCACCCAGGGAGGATTACGCTGAAGCTTTCTTT	CASSPREDYAEAFF